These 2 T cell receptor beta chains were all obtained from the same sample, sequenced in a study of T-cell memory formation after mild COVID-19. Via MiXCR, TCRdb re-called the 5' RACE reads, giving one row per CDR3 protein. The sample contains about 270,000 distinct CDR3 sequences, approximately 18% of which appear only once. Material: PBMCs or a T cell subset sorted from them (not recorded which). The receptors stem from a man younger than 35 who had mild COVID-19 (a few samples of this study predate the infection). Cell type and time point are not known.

The CDR3 coding sequence is TGTGCCAGCAGCGGCGGGGGGGCCAGAGATACGCAGTATTTT. Amino acid sequence: CASSGGGARDTQYF. The J gene is TRBJ2-3, the V gene TRBV11-2; 9 bases match TRBD2. CDR3 length: 14 amino acids. Trimming at V came to 5 bases and at J to 5 bases, leaving 5 bases not matched to a gene. CDR1 SGHAT and CDR2 FQNNGV come from the germline V gene.

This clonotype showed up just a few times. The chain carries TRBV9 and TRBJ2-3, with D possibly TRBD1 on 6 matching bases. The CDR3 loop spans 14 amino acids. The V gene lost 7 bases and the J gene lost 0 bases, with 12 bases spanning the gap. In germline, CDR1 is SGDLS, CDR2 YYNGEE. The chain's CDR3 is CASARTASTDTQYF. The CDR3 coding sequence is TGTGCCAGCGCTAGGACAGCCAGCACAGATACGCAGTATTTT.